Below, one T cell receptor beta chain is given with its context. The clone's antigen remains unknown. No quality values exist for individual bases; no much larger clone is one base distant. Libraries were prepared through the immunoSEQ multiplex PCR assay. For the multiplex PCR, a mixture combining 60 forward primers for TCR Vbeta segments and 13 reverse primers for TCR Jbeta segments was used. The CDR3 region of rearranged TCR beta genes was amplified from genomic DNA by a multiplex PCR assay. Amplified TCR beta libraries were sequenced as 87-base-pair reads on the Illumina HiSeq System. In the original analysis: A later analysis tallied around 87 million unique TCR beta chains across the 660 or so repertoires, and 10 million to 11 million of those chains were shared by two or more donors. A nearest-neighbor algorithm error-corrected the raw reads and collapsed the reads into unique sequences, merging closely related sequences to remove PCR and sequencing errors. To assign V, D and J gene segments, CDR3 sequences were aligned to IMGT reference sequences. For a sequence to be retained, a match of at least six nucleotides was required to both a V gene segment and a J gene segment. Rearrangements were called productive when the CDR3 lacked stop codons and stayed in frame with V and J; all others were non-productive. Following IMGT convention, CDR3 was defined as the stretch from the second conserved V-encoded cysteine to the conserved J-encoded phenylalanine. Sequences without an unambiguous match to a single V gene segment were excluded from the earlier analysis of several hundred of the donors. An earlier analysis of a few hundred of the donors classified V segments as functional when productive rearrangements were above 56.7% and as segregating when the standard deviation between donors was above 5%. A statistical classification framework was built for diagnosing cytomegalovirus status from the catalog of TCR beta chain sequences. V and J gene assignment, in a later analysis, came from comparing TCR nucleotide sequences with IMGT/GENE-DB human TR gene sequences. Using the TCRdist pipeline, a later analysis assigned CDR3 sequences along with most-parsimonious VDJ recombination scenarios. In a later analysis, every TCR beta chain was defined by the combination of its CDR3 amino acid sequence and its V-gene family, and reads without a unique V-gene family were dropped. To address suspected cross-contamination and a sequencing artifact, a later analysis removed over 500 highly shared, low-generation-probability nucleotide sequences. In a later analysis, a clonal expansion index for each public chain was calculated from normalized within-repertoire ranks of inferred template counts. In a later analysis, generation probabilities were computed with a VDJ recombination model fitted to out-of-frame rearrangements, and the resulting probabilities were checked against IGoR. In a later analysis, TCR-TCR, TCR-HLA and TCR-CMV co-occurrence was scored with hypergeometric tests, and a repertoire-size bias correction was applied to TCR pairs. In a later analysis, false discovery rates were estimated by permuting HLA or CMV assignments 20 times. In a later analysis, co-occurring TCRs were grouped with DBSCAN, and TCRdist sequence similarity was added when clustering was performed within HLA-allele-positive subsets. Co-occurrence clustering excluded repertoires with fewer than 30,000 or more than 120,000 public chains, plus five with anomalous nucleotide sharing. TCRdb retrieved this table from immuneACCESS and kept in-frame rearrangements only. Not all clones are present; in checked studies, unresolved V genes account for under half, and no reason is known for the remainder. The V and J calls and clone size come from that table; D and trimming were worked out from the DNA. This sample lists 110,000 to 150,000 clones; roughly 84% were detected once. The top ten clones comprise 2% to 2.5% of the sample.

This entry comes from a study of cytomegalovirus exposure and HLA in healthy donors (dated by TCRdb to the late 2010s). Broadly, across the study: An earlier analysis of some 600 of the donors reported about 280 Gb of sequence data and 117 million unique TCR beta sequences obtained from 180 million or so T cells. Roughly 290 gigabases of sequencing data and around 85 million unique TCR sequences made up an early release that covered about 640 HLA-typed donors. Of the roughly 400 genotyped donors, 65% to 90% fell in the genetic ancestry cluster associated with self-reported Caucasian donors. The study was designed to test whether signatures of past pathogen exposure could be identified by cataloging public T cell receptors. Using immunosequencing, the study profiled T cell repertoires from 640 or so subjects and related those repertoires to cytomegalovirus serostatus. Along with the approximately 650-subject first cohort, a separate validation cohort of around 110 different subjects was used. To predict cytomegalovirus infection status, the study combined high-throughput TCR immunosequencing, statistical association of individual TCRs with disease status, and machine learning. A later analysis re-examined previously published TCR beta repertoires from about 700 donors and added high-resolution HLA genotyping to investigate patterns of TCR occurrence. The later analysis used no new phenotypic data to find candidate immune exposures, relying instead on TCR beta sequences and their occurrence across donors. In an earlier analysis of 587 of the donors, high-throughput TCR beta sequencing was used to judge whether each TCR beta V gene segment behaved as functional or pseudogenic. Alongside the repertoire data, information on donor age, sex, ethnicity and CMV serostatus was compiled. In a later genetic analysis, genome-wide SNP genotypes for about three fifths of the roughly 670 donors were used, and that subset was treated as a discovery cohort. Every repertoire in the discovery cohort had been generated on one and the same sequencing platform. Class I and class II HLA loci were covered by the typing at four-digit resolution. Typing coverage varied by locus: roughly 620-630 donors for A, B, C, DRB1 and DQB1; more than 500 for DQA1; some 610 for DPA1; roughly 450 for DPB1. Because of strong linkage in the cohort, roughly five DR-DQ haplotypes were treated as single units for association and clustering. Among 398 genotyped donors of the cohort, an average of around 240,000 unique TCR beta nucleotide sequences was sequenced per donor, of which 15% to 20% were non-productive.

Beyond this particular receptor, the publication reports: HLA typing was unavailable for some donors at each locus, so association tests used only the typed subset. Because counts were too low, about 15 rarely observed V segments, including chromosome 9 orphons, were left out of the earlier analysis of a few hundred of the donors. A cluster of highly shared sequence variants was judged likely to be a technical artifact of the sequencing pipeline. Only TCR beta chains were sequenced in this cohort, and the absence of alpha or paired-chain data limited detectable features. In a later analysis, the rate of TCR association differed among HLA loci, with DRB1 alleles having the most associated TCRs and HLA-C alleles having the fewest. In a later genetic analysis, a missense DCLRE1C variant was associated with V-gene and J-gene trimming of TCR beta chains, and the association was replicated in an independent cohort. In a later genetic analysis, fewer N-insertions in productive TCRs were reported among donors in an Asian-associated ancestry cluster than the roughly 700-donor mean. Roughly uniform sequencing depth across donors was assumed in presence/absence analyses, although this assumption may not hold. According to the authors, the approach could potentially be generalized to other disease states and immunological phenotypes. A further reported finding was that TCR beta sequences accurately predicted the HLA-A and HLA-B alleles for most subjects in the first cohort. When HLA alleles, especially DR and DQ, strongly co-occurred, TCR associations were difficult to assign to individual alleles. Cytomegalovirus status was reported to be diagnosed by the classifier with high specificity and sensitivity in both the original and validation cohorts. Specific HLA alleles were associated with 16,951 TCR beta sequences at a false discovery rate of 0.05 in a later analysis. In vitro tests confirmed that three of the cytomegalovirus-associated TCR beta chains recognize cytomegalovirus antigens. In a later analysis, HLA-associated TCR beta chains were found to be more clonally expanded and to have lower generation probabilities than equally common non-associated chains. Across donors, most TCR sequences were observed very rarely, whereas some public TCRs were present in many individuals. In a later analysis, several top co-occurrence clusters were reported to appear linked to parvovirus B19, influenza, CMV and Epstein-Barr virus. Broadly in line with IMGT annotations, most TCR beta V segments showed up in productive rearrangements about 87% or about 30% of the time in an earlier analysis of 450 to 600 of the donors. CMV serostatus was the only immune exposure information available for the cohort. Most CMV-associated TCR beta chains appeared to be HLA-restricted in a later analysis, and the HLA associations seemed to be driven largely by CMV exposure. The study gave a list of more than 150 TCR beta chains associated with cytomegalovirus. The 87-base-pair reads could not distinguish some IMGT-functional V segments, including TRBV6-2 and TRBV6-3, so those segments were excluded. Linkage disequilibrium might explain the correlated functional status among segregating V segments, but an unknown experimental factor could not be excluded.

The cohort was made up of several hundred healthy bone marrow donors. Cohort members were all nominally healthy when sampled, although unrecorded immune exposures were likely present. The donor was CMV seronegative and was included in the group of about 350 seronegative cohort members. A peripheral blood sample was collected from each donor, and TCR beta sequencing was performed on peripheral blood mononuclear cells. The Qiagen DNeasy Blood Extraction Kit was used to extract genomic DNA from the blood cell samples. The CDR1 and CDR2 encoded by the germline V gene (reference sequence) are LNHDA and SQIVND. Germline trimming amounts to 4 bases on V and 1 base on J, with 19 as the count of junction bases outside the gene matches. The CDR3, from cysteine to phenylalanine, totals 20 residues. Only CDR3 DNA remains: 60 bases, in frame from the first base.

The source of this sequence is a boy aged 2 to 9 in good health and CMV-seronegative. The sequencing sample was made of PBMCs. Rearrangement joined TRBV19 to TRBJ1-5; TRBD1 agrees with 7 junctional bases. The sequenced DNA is TGTGCCAGTAGTAGAGAAACAGGGGTATCCTGGAGGGGAAGCAATCAGCCCCAGCATTTT. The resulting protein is CASSRETGVSWRGSNQPQHF.